This T cell receptor (beta chain) was identified during a study of regulatory T cells in long-lasting Graves disease (dated by TCRdb to the early 2020s). A note on the overall study: In the newly diagnosed Graves' disease group, patients had been taking antithyroid drugs for less than 3 months. A total of around 35 samples underwent TCR sequencing, from about 13 patients with persistent Graves' disease and 20 patients with newly diagnosed Graves' disease. This study used TCR sequencing and RNA sequencing of peripheral blood to compare persistent Graves' disease patients against newly diagnosed Graves' disease patients. The study was conducted in China and was registered as a clinical trial. General findings and caveats noted by the study authors: Preferential use of TRBV28, TRBJ1-2 and TRBJ2-5 was observed in persistent disease, whereas TRBV20-1 and TRBJ2-1 were favored in newly diagnosed disease. Peripheral blood alone was examined, since thyroid tissue, which constituted the primary lesion, could not be accessed. Sequencing and analysis were limited to the TCR beta chain. Persistent patients shared more public clonotypes among themselves (around 2,500) than newly diagnosed patients did (more than 950). Compared with newly diagnosed patients, persistent Graves' disease patients had lower TCR Shannon entropy and fewer highly expanded clones, which suggests clonal expansion. The authors acknowledged the small sample size as a limitation that may reduce accuracy.

Taken with the paper, the label for time point translates to: newly diagnosed GD, antithyroid drugs for less than 3 months. For both TCR sequencing and RNA sequencing, RNA was extracted from PBMCs in TRIzol. The diagnosis of Graves' disease was made according to American Thyroid Association guidelines. Patients were recruited from an endocrinology department in Xi'an, China. Each patient gave around 9.2 milliliters of peripheral blood, collected in an EDTA anticoagulant tube. Ficoll Paque Plus density gradient separation was used to isolate PBMCs, and no further T cell sorting was performed. RNA quality was checked with an Agilent 2100 Bioanalyzer and agarose gel, and concentration with a NanoDrop 2000. V sheds 2 bases and J sheds 5 bases, leaving 13 bases between their ends. CDR1 and CDR2 were assigned from the germline V gene (reference sequence) as MNHEY and SMNVEV. The CDR3 spans 14 residues, from the cysteine through the phenylalanine. CDR3 DNA only is kept here, 42 bases in frame from base 1.

Remarks on this clonotype: The antigen it binds to is not known. Per-base qualities were not stored, and no clone one base away is much larger.

Library preparation employed multiplex PCR. Reads for this sample came from an Illumina HiSeq 4000. iRepertoire HTBI primers and Arm-PCR amplification of CDR3 regions were used to construct TCR beta libraries. Before sequencing, the PCR products underwent gel purification. In the authors' own workflow: Gene usage analysis of CDR3 amino acid clonotypes relied on the roughly 58 TRBV and about 13 TRBJ segments identified across samples. COPE and FqMerger were used to merge the filtered high-quality paired reads into contigs. Contigs were aligned with BLAST to IMGT TRBV, TRBD and TRBJ reference genes, and CDR3 was defined per IMGT. Clonotypes above 0.1% frequency were classified as highly expanded clones. Shannon entropy was used to measure repertoire diversity, and the Gini coefficient was used to measure V-J evenness. A clonotype was considered public if more than one individual shared it. TCRdb passed the public sequencing reads through fastp at Q25 and MiXCR, retaining productive beta sequences. One record per CDR3 amino acid sequence lists the most common genes and DNA. Clone size and V and J calls follow TCRdb, not the original study. The table for this sample lists hundreds of thousands of distinct CDR3 sequences; under 20% of them were counted only once. The ten largest clones represent about 17% of the sample.

The data were also submitted as part of a second study, on T cells in Graves' hyperthyroidism and ophthalmopathy. As noted in the second study: Stable Graves' hyperthyroidism was defined as the absence of progression to ophthalmopathy over 18 months of follow-up. The hyperthyroidism patients were between 18 and 65 years old and newly diagnosed, with a disease duration of less than 2 months. The study excluded patients with uncontrolled infections, other autoimmune diseases, pregnancy or lactation. Clinical symptoms, serum thyroxine and TRAb, thyroid ultrasound, and orbital computed tomography formed the basis for the diagnoses. A first-round RT-PCR of the TCR CDR3 used the HTBI primer set with the Qiagen OneStep RT-PCR kit. Most expanded thyroid clonotypes (frequency above 0.001) were also detected in blood, a finding suggesting that blood repertoires may reflect thyroid immune responses. A 13 V-J signature model separated ophthalmopathy from stable hyperthyroidism, with over 85% sensitivity and roughly 82% specificity in cross-validation and 80%/75% in testing. During validation, the model predicted progression to ophthalmopathy a median of around six months ahead of onset, with 60% to 71% sensitivity and 72% to 80% specificity. To identify TCR V-J signatures that set the groups apart, the researchers used a discovery cohort of 100 patients, made up of some 41 with Graves' ophthalmopathy and 55 to 65 with stable Graves' hyperthyroidism. Whether ophthalmopathy could be predicted prospectively was tested in an independent validation cohort made up of about 18 hyperthyroidism patients plus 17 patients who later progressed to ophthalmopathy. For training and testing, the 100 or so patients in the discovery cohort were randomly divided in a 7:3 ratio. Thyroid tissue and blood T-cell repertoires from over 5 Graves' hyperthyroidism patients were also compared in the study. After sampling, hyperthyroidism patients received methimazole starting at 30 mg daily, and ophthalmopathy patients received high-dose intravenous methylprednisolone. Libraries were constructed in a second round of multiplex PCR, after which size selection and purification were carried out. Sequencing of the libraries was done on an Illumina HiSeq2000 using paired-end 100 bp reads. SOAPnuke was used to process the raw data, removing reads that contained adapters or uncalled bases, had a mean Phred below 15, or lacked an exact match to the constant primer or identifier. High-quality paired reads were merged with COPE v1.2.5, and unique nucleotide sequences were defined as clonotypes. MiTCR v1.1 was used to align the clonotypes against IMGT TRBV, TRBD and TRBJ reference segments. Only V-J combinations with frequency above 0.0001, covering 99% to 99.2% of repertoires, were analysed. The TCS score was defined as F50 (clonal expansion) divided by E x V (chaos), with BLOSUM62-based TCRdist calculated between CDR3 peptides within each V-J. Welch's t-statistics and random forest reduced approximately 520 V-J features to 13, which were used in a naive Bayes classifier (R e1071). No statistical method was used to set the sample size in advance, and investigators knew the group allocation. TCR Vbeta CDR3 sequencing of roughly 140 peripheral blood samples (roughly 41 ophthalmopathy, about 80 hyperthyroidism and roughly 17 progressor patients) is reported in the paper.

Sequenced material: peripheral blood mononuclear cells (PBMCs), taken at new diagnosis, from a patient treated with antithyroid drugs. This TCR was recovered from a woman in her 30s with Graves disease. Donor details come from another sample of the same person, matched by shared clones. The rearranged segments are TRBV27 and TRBJ2-7; tentative D gene TRBD1, with 6 bases matching. The CDR3: CASSLEDSGNEQYF. The nucleotide sequence reads TGTGCCAGCAGTTTAGAGGACAGTGGGAACGAGCAGTACTTC.